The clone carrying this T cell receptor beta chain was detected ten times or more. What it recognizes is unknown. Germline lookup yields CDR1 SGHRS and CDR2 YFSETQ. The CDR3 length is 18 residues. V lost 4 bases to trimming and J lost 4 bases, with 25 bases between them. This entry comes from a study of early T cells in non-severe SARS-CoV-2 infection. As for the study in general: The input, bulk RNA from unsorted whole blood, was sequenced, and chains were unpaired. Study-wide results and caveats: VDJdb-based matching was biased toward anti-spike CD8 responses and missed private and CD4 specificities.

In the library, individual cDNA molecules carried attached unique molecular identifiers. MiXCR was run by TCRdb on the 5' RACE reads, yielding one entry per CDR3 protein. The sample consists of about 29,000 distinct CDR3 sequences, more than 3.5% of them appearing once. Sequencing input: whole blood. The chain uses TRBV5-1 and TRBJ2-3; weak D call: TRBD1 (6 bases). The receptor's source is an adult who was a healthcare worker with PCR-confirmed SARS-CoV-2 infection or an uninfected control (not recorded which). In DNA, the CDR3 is TGCGCCAGCAGCCCTAAATTCCCTGGGGGCGCCTTCTCAGATACGCAGTATTTT. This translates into CASSPKFPGGAFSDTQYF.